The T cell receptor (beta chain) under discussion was sequenced for a study of T cells in women clearing cervical HPV infection listed by TCRdb under 2018. At the level of the whole study: The cases were some 27 women with histologically confirmed HPV16-related CIN3 or worse, and 2 of these cases were invasive cancers. The parent cohort enrolled 8,500 to 13,000 women aged 18 or older in Guanacaste, Costa Rica, during about 1992 to 1995 and followed them for approximately 7 years. Cases had a median age of 34 years and controls had a median age of about 41, with no significant differences in baseline characteristics. Blood from cases was collected at the visit at which the lesion was first identified, whereas blood from controls was collected once infection was no longer detected. An exploratory proof-of-principle case-control study, nested within the Guanacaste HPV Natural History Study in Costa Rica, was conducted to compare TCR repertoires across cervical HPV16 outcomes. Cases were matched to controls by age within five years and by the year the sample was collected. Among cases, blood sampling came a median of 149 days after lesion detection, with an interquartile range of about 80 to 220 days. Quality controls consisted of five blinded duplicates per group, for a total of roughly 60 samples made up of about 50 participants and ten or so replicates. The controls were 25 to 30 women whose single incident HPV16 infection cleared within 12 months with no development of precancer or cancer. Because only a few women had HLA typing data, the possibility that HLA type acted as a confounder could not be ruled out.

Turning to this clone: What antigen it recognizes has not been identified.

Every participant had a single incident cervical HPV16 infection, and prevalent HPV16 infections were excluded. Cervical HPV DNA was detected by MY09/MY11 PCR and genotyped by dot-blot hybridization. Fifteen mL of heparinized blood were centrifuged, and the buffy coat was split into aliquots, frozen at -30 degrees C, and then kept at -80 degrees C. QIAGEN kits were used to extract genomic DNA from buffy coat specimens. What the study reported, not specific to this receptor: Significantly higher TCR repertoire richness was observed in CIN3+ cases than in controls across sequencing depths, whereas no difference in evenness was found. Random forest classifiers that combined richness and V gene abundances separated cases from controls with an estimated AUC of 0.8 to 0.9. The cross-sectional design could not show whether the associations came before the infection or were a result of it, and neither effector/memory subsets nor HPV-specific T cells were isolated. Because the number of T cells per sample was unknown, the richness differences could reflect varying T-cell content rather than repertoire biology.

Using the immunoSEQ assay, multiplex PCR amplified TCR beta CDR3 regions from an average of about 1,200 ng of genomic DNA per sample. The assay corrected primer bias using a complete synthetic TCR repertoire to establish an amplification baseline. Amplicons were sequenced on the Illumina platform. In the paper's pipeline: Error correction of the sequences involved clustering with frequency ratios plus a modified nearest-neighbor algorithm, after which the sequences were analyzed in the immunoSEQ Analyzer using IMGT gene definitions. At each rarefaction depth, TCR richness and evenness were averaged over 20 rarefaction repeats, and samples with fewer sequences than the depth were excluded. Wilcoxon rank sum tests with FDR correction were used to compare V, D and J gene relative abundances between the groups. In the blinded duplicates, the intraclass correlation was 90% to 96% for TCR richness and averaged 76.4% across 65 to 75 gene segments. Entries here come from immuneACCESS through TCRdb and include only in-frame sequences with V and J called. Some clones fail to appear in such tables; in the studies checked, an unresolved V gene covers under half of the shortfall, and the cause of the remainder is unknown. The DNA gave D and trimming, while V, J and clone size come from that table. The sample table gives about 20,000 clones. The ten biggest clones cover about 3.5% of the sample.

This clonotype was obtained from a woman aged 18 to 75 with a cervical HPV16 infection that either progressed to CIN3+ or cleared (not recorded which). The specimen sequenced was blood buffy coat.

The CDR3 amino acid sequence is: CSAEGGSGRRGTRSTDTQYF. CDR3 DNA, as far as it was read: TGCAGTGCTGAGGGGGGGAGCGGGAGGCGGGGAACTAGAAGCACAGATACG. The rearranged segments are TRBV20-1 and TRBJ2-3, with 9 central nucleotides matching TRBD2. The read ends 3 residues early relative to the CDR3; the germline J gene fills the gap. At the junction V is shortened by 5 bases and J by 0 bases; bases outside the gene matches: 21. The germline V gene (reference sequence) yields DFQATT for CDR1 and SNEGSKA for CDR2. Inclusive of the bounding cysteine and phenylalanine, the CDR3 is 20 residues long. Only the CDR3 bases that were read are kept: 51 of them, in frame from base 1.